The following is a T cell receptor (beta chain) sequence with its context. What it recognizes is unknown. The CDR3 has 12 residues. V was trimmed by 6 bases and J by 2 bases, leaving 5 bases between them. Per germline, CDR1 MGHDK and CDR2 SYGVNS. The data originate from a study of T cell responses to AZD1222 COVID-19 vaccine. Study findings and constraints: Two AZD1222 administrations were followed by greater Spike-specific TCR breadth and depth. Repertoires were sampled only after the peak T cell response. Just a handful of AZD1222 recipients were seropositive at baseline.

Profiling relied on immunoSEQ multiplex PCR, and the TCRdb table lists in-frame clones only, not all of them. Of around 65,000 clones in the sample, approximately 87% were seen once. This TCR came from an adult who received the AZD1222 COVID-19 vaccine. The sample consisted of peripheral blood, taken 28 days after the second AZD1222 dose. The rearrangement links TRBV25-1 to TRBJ1-3; D unclear. CDR3 amino acids: CASRSTGNTIYF. The CDR3 DNA reads as TGTGCCAGCAGGTCCACTGGAAACACCATATATTTT.